This record looks at one TCR beta chain sequence and its context. The CDR3 extends over 15 amino acids. The germline CDR1 and CDR2 sequences are MNHNY and SVGAGI (reference sequence). Between the trimmed V and J ends, which lost 0 bases and 1 base, there was a span of 9 bases. Original data processing: Amplification with reference gene primers provided the estimates of nucleated cell counts. Data came from immunoSEQ multiplex PCR; TCRdb stores just in-frame clones and leaves some out. The V and J calls and clone size come from that table; D and trimming were worked out from the DNA. The sample gives 75,000 to 90,000 clones, roughly 91% of which show up once; around 0.97% is in the top ten. This sample was included in a study of blood T cell repertoires in COVID-19. At the level of the study: PBMCs, B-cell-depleted T cells, or T cells provided the cDNA or gDNA that made up the material.

The specimen was peripheral blood. The V call is TRBV6-6, the J call TRBJ1-1; D is ambiguous. The TCR originated in a woman between 45 and 65 years old in a cohort sampled during active COVID-19. Here the CDR3 reads CASSYSRLGNTEAFF. The CDR3 DNA is TGTGCCAGCAGTTACTCGAGGCTGGGGAACACTGAAGCTTTCTTT.